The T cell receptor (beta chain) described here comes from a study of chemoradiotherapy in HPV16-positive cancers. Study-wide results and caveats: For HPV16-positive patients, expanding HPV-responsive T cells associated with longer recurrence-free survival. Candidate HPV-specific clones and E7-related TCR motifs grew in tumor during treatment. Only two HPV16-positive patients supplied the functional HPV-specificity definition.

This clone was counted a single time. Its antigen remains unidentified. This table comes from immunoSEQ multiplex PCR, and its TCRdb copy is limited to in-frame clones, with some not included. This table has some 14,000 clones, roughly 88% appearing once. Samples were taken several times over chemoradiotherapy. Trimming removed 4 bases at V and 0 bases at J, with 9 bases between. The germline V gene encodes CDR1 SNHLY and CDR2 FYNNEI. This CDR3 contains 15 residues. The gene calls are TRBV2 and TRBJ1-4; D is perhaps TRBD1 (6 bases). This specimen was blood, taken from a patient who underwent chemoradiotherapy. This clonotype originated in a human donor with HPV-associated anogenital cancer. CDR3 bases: TGTGCCAGCAGTGGAAGACAGGCAACTAATGAAAAACTGTTTTTT. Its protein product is CASSGRQATNEKLFF.